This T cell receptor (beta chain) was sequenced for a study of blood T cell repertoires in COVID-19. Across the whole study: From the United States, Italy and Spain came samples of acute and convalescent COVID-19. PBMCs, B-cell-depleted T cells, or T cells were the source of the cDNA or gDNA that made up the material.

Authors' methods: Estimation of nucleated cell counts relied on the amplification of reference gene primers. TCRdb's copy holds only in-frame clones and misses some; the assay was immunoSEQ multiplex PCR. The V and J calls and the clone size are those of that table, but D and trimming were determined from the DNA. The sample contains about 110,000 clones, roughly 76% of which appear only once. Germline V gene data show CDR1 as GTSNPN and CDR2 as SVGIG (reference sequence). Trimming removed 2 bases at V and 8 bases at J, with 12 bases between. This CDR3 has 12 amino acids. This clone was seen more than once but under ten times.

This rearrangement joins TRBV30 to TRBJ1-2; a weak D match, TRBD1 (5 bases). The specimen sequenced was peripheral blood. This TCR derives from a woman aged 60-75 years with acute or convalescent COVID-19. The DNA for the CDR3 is TGTGCCTGGAGTCTCGGGGGTGAGGGCTACACCTTC. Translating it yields CAWSLGGEGYTF.